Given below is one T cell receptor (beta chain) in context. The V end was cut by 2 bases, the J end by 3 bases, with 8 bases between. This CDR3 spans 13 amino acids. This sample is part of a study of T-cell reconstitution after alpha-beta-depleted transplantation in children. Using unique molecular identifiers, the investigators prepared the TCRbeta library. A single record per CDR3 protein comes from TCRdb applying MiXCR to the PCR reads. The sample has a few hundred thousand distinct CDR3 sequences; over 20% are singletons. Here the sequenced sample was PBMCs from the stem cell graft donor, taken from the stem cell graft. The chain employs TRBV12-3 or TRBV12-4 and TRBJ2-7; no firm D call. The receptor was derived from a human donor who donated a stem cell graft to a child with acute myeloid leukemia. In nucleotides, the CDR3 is TGTGCCAGCAGTTTAAATAAGGTCTACGAGCAGTACTTC. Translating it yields CASSLNKVYEQYF.